These T cell receptor beta chains were read from a single sample in a study of OX40 agonist ivuxolimab in advanced cancers. Assay: immunoSEQ multiplex PCR; the TCRdb copy retains only in-frame clones and omits some. Counted here are tens of thousands of clones, 84% occurring once; the ten biggest clones make up approximately 7.2%. Specimen: CD4+ or CD8+ T cells sorted from blood, collected in a trial of the OX40 agonist ivuxolimab. Receptors originate from an adult with an advanced solid tumor such as melanoma, head and neck, liver or kidney cancer. The CDR3 runs from the conserved cysteine through the conserved F or W. D genes are given only for firm matches. Clone size is given for some rows only: seen once, a few or many times, or a class if the clone is expanded.

size | J | D | V | CDR3 | DNA
once | TRBJ1-2 | TRBD1 | TRBV5-1 | CASSCRTGAWGCGYTF | TGCGCCAGCAGCTGTAGGACAGGGGCTTGGGGGTGTGGCTACACCTTC
NA | TRBJ1-2 | NA | TRBV18 | CASSPPDHNYGYTF | TGTGCCAGCTCACCACCGGACCATAACTATGGCTACACCTTC
NA | TRBJ2-2 | TRBD1 | TRBV10-3 | CAISESRQGVFPGELFF | TGTGCCATCAGTGAGTCGCGACAGGGGGTATTCCCCGGGGAGCTGTTTTTT
NA | TRBJ1-4 | NA | TRBV6-1 | CASEGGHVNEKLFF | TGTGCCAGCGAGGGGGGGCACGTTAATGAAAAACTGTTTTTT
NA | TRBJ2-5 | NA | TRBV18 | CASSPGLVETQYF | TGTGCCAGCTCACCAGGTTTGGTAGAGACCCAGTACTTC
NA | TRBJ2-2 | NA | TRBV2 | CASSRQINTGELFF | TGTGCCAGCAGTCGACAGATCAACACCGGGGAGCTGTTTTTT
few | TRBJ1-5 | TRBD1 | TRBV6-1 | CASSEGGQGNQPQHF | TGTGCCAGCAGTGAAGGAGGACAGGGAAATCAGCCCCAGCATTTT
NA | TRBJ1-3 | NA | TRBV7-2 | CASSLGSSGNTIYF | TGTGCCAGCAGCTTAGGTTCCTCTGGAAACACCATATATTTT
NA | TRBJ1-2 | TRBD1 | TRBV6-5 | CASSYSTGTVGGYTF | TGTGCCAGCAGTTACTCAACCGGGACAGTCGGTGGCTACACCTTC
NA | TRBJ2-1 | NA | TRBV19 | CASSQAGQPYNEQFF | TGTGCCAGTAGCCAAGCGGGACAGCCCTACAATGAGCAGTTCTTC
NA | TRBJ1-6 | NA | TRBV6-5 | CASSWDGNSPLHF | TGTGCCAGCAGTTGGGACGGTAATTCACCCCTCCACTTT
NA | TRBJ2-7 | NA | TRBV9 | CASSVETRGEQYF | TGTGCCAGCAGCGTAGAGACTAGAGGGGAGCAGTACTTC
NA | TRBJ1-1 | NA | TRBV7-2 | CASSLAGWDTEAFF | TGTGCCAGCAGCTTAGCTGGGTGGGACACTGAAGCTTTCTTT
once | TRBJ2-5 | NA | TRBV15 | CATSRGAGTETQYF | TGTGCCACCAGCAGAGGGGCGGGAACGGAGACCCAGTACTTC
NA | TRBJ1-1 | NA | TRBV28 | CASSLLAGEEAFF | TGTGCCAGCAGTTTATTGGCAGGGGAAGAAGCTTTCTTT
NA | TRBJ2-3 | NA | TRBV4-1 | CASSQAITDTQYF | TGCGCCAGCAGCCAAGCGATCACAGATACGCAGTATTTT
NA | TRBJ2-1 | TRBD2 | TRBV2 | CASSSTGLGYEQFF | TGTGCCAGCAGTTCTACGGGACTAGGGTATGAGCAGTTCTTC
NA | TRBJ2-7 | NA | TRBV6-5 | CASSYAAGTSYEQYF | TGTGCCAGCAGTTACGCGGCCGGAACCAGCTACGAGCAGTACTTC
NA | TRBJ2-7 | NA | TRBV4-2 | CASSQEGHPTYEQYF | TGTGCCAGCAGCCAAGAAGGGCATCCTACCTACGAGCAGTACTTC
NA | TRBJ2-5 | NA | TRBV28 | CASSPSRGGGETQYF | TGTGCCAGCAGTCCTTCCAGGGGAGGGGGCGAGACCCAGTACTTC
NA | TRBJ2-7 | NA | TRBV7-3 | CASSSAPAPTYEQYF | TGTGCCAGCAGCTCCGCCCCGGCACCTACCTACGAGCAGTACTTC
NA | TRBJ2-7 | NA | TRBV20-1 | CSAVTLDEQYF | TGCAGTGCTGTAACATTAGACGAGCAGTACTTC
NA | TRBJ1-2 | NA | TRBV30 | CAWEENYGYTF | TGTGCCTGGGAGGAGAACTATGGCTACACCTTC
NA | TRBJ1-4 | NA | TRBV7-9 | CASSSYATNEKLFF | TGTGCCAGCAGTTCTTATGCAACTAATGAAAAACTGTTTTTT
NA | TRBJ2-1 | TRBD2 | TRBV5-1 | CASSLGTSGKFHEQFF | TGCGCCAGCAGCTTGGGGACTAGCGGGAAATTTCATGAGCAGTTCTTC
NA | TRBJ1-5 | TRBD1 | TRBV28 | CASSPIDRGYQPQHF | TGTGCCAGCAGTCCTATCGACAGGGGGTATCAGCCCCAGCATTTT
NA | TRBJ2-7 | TRBD1 | TRBV6-5 | CASSSGQGPYEQYF | TGTGCCAGCAGTTCGGGACAGGGTCCCTACGAGCAGTACTTC
NA | TRBJ1-5 | TRBD1 | TRBV5-6 | CASSFGTGDQPQHF | TGTGCCAGCAGCTTCGGGACAGGGGATCAGCCCCAGCATTTT
few | TRBJ2-7 | NA | TRBV5-1 | CASSLVFGGFGNYEQYF | TGCGCCAGCAGCTTGGTTTTTGGGGGGTTTGGAAACTACGAGCAGTACTTC
NA | TRBJ1-6 | NA | TRBV6-5 | CASSPRSYNSPLHF | TGTGCCAGCAGTCCTCGGAGCTATAATTCACCCCTCCACTTT
medium-sized | TRBJ1-4 | NA | TRBV7-9 | CASSLDLQETTNEKLFF | TGTGCCAGCAGCTTAGATCTTCAGGAAACAACTAATGAAAAACTGTTTTTT
NA | TRBJ1-1 | NA | TRBV5-1 | CASSLERQKNTEAFF | TGCGCCAGCAGCTTGGAGCGGCAGAAGAACACTGAAGCTTTCTTT
NA | TRBJ1-1 | NA | TRBV19 | CASSISSANTEAFF | TGTGCCAGTAGTATTTCCTCGGCAAACACTGAAGCTTTCTTT
once | TRBJ1-1 | NA | TRBV28 | CASSLYLTTEAFF | TGTGCCAGCAGTTTATACCTGACCACTGAAGCTTTCTTT
once | TRBJ1-1 | NA | TRBV5-1 | CASSLMLGNTEAFF | TGCGCCAGCAGCTTGATGTTAGGGAACACTGAAGCTTTCTTT